This is a list of T cell receptor beta chains from one sample in a study of control samples from healthy donors and cancer patients. Sequencing used immunoSEQ multiplex PCR; TCRdb keeps in-frame clones, though not all of them. This sample has more than 120,000 clones, with more than 85% found just once. The sequenced material came from blood. Every receptor here comes from a man aged 30 to 39 in good health. Each CDR3 is given with its conserved first and last residue. The D gene is left open where the match is weak. Not every row has a clone size; where given, it reads once, few, many or a size class.

size: .; J: TRBJ1-1; D: TRBD1; V: TRBV5-1; DNA: TGCGCCAGCAGCACCGGGACAGTGAACACTGAAGCTTTCTTT; CDR3: CASSTGTVNTEAFF
size: .; J: TRBJ1-1; D: .; V: TRBV7-2; DNA: TGTGCCAGCAGCTTATCCCGGGGAGGAGTGAACACTGAAGCTTTCTTT; CDR3: CASSLSRGGVNTEAFF
size: .; J: TRBJ1-2; D: .; V: TRBV10-3; DNA: TGTGCCATCAGCGGGGATAGCTATGGCTACACCTTC; CDR3: CAISGDSYGYTF
size: .; J: TRBJ1-1; D: .; V: TRBV15; DNA: TGTGCCACCAGCAGGCAGGCCAACACTGAAGCTTTCTTT; CDR3: CATSRQANTEAFF
size: .; J: TRBJ2-3; D: .; V: TRBV30; DNA: TGTGCCTGGAGTGGGGCAGGGAGCACAGATACGCAGTATTTT; CDR3: CAWSGAGSTDTQYF
size: .; J: TRBJ1-2; D: TRBD1; V: TRBV28; DNA: TGTGCCAGCAGCCAAACAGGACAGGCCTCTTGGGGCTACACCTTC; CDR3: CASSQTGQASWGYTF
size: .; J: TRBJ1-3; D: .; V: TRBV21-1; DNA: TGTGCCAGCAGCAAAGGCCCCTTTGGGGCCTCTGGAAACACCATATATTTT; CDR3: CASSKGPFGASGNTIYF
size: .; J: TRBJ1-5; D: .; V: TRBV7-9; DNA: TGTGCCAGCAGCTTAGGACCCGATCAGCCCCAGCATTTT; CDR3: CASSLGPDQPQHF
size: .; J: TRBJ2-7; D: .; V: TRBV4-2; DNA: TGTGCCAGCAGCTTTAGGGACGCTTTGGACGAGCAGTACTTC; CDR3: CASSFRDALDEQYF
size: once; J: TRBJ2-3; D: .; V: TRBV12-2; DNA: TGTGCAAGTCGCTCACGGACAGGGGATACGCAGTATTTT; CDR3: CASRSRTGDTQYF
size: .; J: TRBJ1-6; D: TRBD1; V: TRBV5-4; DNA: TGTGCCAGCAGCTTGGGACTGGACAGGGGAACTTCACCCCTCCACTTT; CDR3: CASSLGLDRGTSPLHF
size: .; J: TRBJ1-2; D: TRBD1; V: TRBV5-1; DNA: TGCGCCAGCAGCTGGACAGGGGGCGGCTACACCTTC; CDR3: CASSWTGGGYTF
size: .; J: TRBJ2-1; D: .; V: TRBV7-2; DNA: TGTGCCAGCAGCTTAAGACAGGGAGGAGGTGAGCAGTTCTTC; CDR3: CASSLRQGGGEQFF
size: .; J: TRBJ2-2; D: .; V: TRBV20-1; DNA: TGCAGTGCTAGTAGGGACAAGAACACCGGGGAGCTGTTTTTT; CDR3: CSASRDKNTGELFF
size: .; J: TRBJ1-3; D: .; V: TRBV30; DNA: TGTGCCTGGAGTGTAGGGGGGGAAGGAAACACCATATATTTT; CDR3: CAWSVGGEGNTIYF
size: .; J: TRBJ1-2; D: TRBD1; V: TRBV27; DNA: TGTGCCAGCAGCCTGGGGGGACAGGGCTATGGCTACACCTTC; CDR3: CASSLGGQGYGYTF
size: once; J: TRBJ1-5; D: .; V: TRBV5-1; DNA: TGCGCCAGCAGCTTGGATGGGCAGGGTCCAAATCAGCCCCAGCATTTT; CDR3: CASSLDGQGPNQPQHF
size: .; J: TRBJ2-7; D: .; V: TRBV5-1; DNA: TGCGCCAGCAGCCCAAGAGACCCGGGACGTTCCTACGAGCAGTACTTC; CDR3: CASSPRDPGRSYEQYF
size: .; J: TRBJ2-3; D: .; V: TRBV6-6; DNA: TGTGCCAGCAGCCCAAGAAGGGGCACAGATACGCAGTATTTT; CDR3: CASSPRRGTDTQYF
size: .; J: TRBJ1-1; D: .; V: TRBV5-4; DNA: TGTGCCAGCAGCTTGGTTTTGAGGACAGCGAGGAACACTGAAGCTTTCTTT; CDR3: CASSLVLRTARNTEAFF
size: .; J: TRBJ1-3; D: .; V: TRBV11-2; DNA: TGTGCCAGCAGCTCCGGTCCGGGGTACGGAAACACCATATATTTT; CDR3: CASSSGPGYGNTIYF
size: .; J: TRBJ1-1; D: TRBD1; V: TRBV7-3; DNA: TGTGCCAGCAGCTTAAACAGGGGGGACACTGAAGCTTTCTTT; CDR3: CASSLNRGDTEAFF